Listed below are T cell receptor beta chains from one sample, sequenced in a study of CD8 T cells in ankylosing spondylitis. In TCRdb, the 5' RACE reads were re-called with MiXCR into one record per CDR3 protein. The data show approximately 400,000 distinct CDR3 sequences, roughly a quarter seen once. Sequencing used blood, either unsorted or a sorted T cell fraction (not recorded which). These receptors originate from a male donor with ankylosing spondylitis. Both conserved end residues are part of each CDR3. Each record gives: clone size, V gene, D gene, J gene, CDR3 DNA, CDR3 protein. D genes are given only for firm matches. Size is omitted from some rows. Given values are once, few, many or a class for expanded clones.

abundance: -
v_gene: TRBV20-1
d_gene: TRBD2
j_gene: TRBJ2-3
CDR3nt: TGCAGTGCTAAAGCCGGGGGGGCCCAGCAGACAGATACGCAGTATTTT
CDR3aa: CSAKAGGAQQTDTQYF

abundance: -
v_gene: TRBV27
d_gene: -
j_gene: TRBJ2-7
CDR3nt: TGTGCCAGCAGTTCGGACCTAAAGTACGAGCAGTACTTC
CDR3aa: CASSSDLKYEQYF

abundance: -
v_gene: TRBV6-5
d_gene: -
j_gene: TRBJ1-1
CDR3nt: TGTGCCAGCAGCTTACGGTCCAGACAGGTTGGTGAAGCTTTCTTT
CDR3aa: CASSLRSRQVGEAFF

abundance: -
v_gene: TRBV20-1
d_gene: TRBD1
j_gene: TRBJ2-5
CDR3nt: TGCAGTGCTAGATTTTTGACAGGGGGCAGAGAGACCCAGTACTTC
CDR3aa: CSARFLTGGRETQYF

abundance: few
v_gene: TRBV7-2
d_gene: -
j_gene: TRBJ2-3
CDR3nt: TGTGCCAGCAGCTTCTTGGAGGATACGCAGTATTTT
CDR3aa: CASSFLEDTQYF

abundance: few
v_gene: TRBV24-1
d_gene: -
j_gene: TRBJ1-1
CDR3nt: TGTGCCACGATGGCCGGGTTCGGCCGCACTGAAGCTTTCTTT
CDR3aa: CATMAGFGRTEAFF

abundance: few
v_gene: TRBV7-9
d_gene: -
j_gene: TRBJ2-2
CDR3nt: TGTGCCAGCAGCTTAAGTTGGGATCCCGGGGAGCTGTTTTTT
CDR3aa: CASSLSWDPGELFF

abundance: few
v_gene: TRBV5-1
d_gene: -
j_gene: TRBJ2-3
CDR3nt: TGCGCCAGCAGTGTTGTGCCAGATACGCAGTATTTT
CDR3aa: CASSVVPDTQYF

abundance: -
v_gene: TRBV18
d_gene: -
j_gene: TRBJ2-1
CDR3nt: TGTGCCAGCTCCCCAAGCTTAGGGGACAATGAGCAGTTCTTC
CDR3aa: CASSPSLGDNEQFF

abundance: -
v_gene: TRBV12-3/TRBV12-4
d_gene: TRBD2
j_gene: TRBJ2-1
CDR3nt: TGTGCCATCAGTCCCTCCACGGGGGGTACGTCTAGCGTGGGCAATGAGCAGTTCTTC
CDR3aa: CAISPSTGGTSSVGNEQFF

abundance: -
v_gene: TRBV15
d_gene: TRBD2
j_gene: TRBJ2-2
CDR3nt: TGTGCCACCAGCGCACTAGCGGGAGGGAATACCGGGGAGCTGTTTTTT
CDR3aa: CATSALAGGNTGELFF